The clone carrying this T cell receptor (beta chain) was counted only a few times. Germline V gene sequence: CDR1 ENHRY, CDR2 SYGVKD. The V end lost 5 bases, the J end lost 0 bases, and 12 bases lay between the germline ends. The CDR3 has 15 residues. TCRdb reprocessed the 5' RACE reads via MiXCR and lists one record per CDR3 protein. The sample shows about 200,000 distinct CDR3 sequences, about 16% of them seen only once. This sample is drawn from a study of identical twins. This sample was shared with a second study, whose subject was T cells expressing NK-cell markers.

This TCR was recovered from a woman under 30 in good health. The gene calls are TRBV10-3 and TRBJ2-3, with D possibly TRBD1 on 6 matching bases. Material for sequencing was CD8+ T cells sorted from blood. This CDR3 is CAISPGHSSTDTQYF. The CDR3 bases are TGTGCCATCAGTCCGGGACACAGTAGCACAGATACGCAGTATTTT.